This TCR beta chain derives from a study of cytomegalovirus exposure and HLA in healthy donors. Overall study: Around 190 million T cells yielded some 100 million unique TCR beta sequences, as an earlier analysis found. Study conclusions and caveats: Diagnosis of cytomegalovirus status made by the classifier reportedly showed high specificity and sensitivity. Judged likely to be a sequencing artifact was a cluster of highly shared sequence variants.

To note about this clone: Its antigen is not known.

V shed 4 bases, J shed 2 bases, and the junction held 9 bases outside the gene matches. The CDR3 totals 15 residues. Germline values: CDR1 SGHRS, CDR2 YFSETQ. PCR amplification relied on 60 Vbeta primers (plus 13 Jbeta primers). Data came from immunoSEQ multiplex PCR; TCRdb stores just in-frame clones and leaves some out. The top ten clones hold 3.9% of a sample with about 94,000 clones, about 62% of them seen once. The sequenced sample was PBMCs. The gene calls are TRBV5-1 and TRBJ2-7; 7 bases match TRBD2. The clonotype comes from a man younger than 45 in good health and CMV-seronegative. The CDR3 protein is CASSMSSGRAYEQYF. The CDR3 DNA reads TGCGCCAGCAGCATGAGTTCGGGGAGGGCCTACGAGCAGTACTTC.